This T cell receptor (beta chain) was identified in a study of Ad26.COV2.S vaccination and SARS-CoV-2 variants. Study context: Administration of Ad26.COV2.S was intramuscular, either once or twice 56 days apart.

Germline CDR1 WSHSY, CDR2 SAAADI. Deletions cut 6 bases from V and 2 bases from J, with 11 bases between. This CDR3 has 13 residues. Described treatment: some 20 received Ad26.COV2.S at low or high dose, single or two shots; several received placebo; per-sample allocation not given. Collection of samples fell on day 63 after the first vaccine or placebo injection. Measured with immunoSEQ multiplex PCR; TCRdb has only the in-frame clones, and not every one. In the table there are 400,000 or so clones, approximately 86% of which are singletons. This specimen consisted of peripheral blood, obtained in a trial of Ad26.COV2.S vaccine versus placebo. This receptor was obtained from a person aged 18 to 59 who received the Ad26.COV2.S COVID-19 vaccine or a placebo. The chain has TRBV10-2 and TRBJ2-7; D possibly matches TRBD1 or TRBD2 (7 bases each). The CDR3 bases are TGCGCCAGCAGGACAGGGAGGGCCTACGAGCAGTACTTC. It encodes CASRTGRAYEQYF.